This T cell receptor beta chain was documented in a study of T cell repertoires in cytomegalovirus infection. Whole-study context: Alongside well-studied HLA-B-restricted CMV epitopes, recently identified HLA-C-restricted CMV epitopes were also used. Shared public TCR beta signatures pointed to both CMV infection and a matching HLA type. Study outcomes and limitations: HLA-C-restricted CMV clonotypes gave the most frequent clonotype in two of eight donors. People with CMV and the relevant HLA were identified by cumulative public TCR beta family frequency.

The table lists this clonotype with a few counts. Antigen specificity is unknown. In TCRdb, the reads were re-called with MiXCR into one record per CDR3 protein. The data show about 770,000 distinct CDR3 sequences, almost 30% seen once. Germline CDR1 MNHNY, CDR2 SVGAGI (reference sequence). Trimming removed 2 bases at V and 9 bases at J, with 4 bases between. This CDR3 contains 10 residues. Sequencing used cultured CD8+ T cells from PBMCs, obtained from culture after CMV antigen stimulation. The rearrangement links TRBV6-6 to TRBJ2-5; D uncertain. This sequence originates from a human donor in good health (CMV status not recorded). Some clones in this sample may be carry-over from other donors' samples. The DNA of the CDR3 is TGTGCCAGCAGTTACCCCGCCCAGTACTTC. Translation gives CASSYPAQYF.